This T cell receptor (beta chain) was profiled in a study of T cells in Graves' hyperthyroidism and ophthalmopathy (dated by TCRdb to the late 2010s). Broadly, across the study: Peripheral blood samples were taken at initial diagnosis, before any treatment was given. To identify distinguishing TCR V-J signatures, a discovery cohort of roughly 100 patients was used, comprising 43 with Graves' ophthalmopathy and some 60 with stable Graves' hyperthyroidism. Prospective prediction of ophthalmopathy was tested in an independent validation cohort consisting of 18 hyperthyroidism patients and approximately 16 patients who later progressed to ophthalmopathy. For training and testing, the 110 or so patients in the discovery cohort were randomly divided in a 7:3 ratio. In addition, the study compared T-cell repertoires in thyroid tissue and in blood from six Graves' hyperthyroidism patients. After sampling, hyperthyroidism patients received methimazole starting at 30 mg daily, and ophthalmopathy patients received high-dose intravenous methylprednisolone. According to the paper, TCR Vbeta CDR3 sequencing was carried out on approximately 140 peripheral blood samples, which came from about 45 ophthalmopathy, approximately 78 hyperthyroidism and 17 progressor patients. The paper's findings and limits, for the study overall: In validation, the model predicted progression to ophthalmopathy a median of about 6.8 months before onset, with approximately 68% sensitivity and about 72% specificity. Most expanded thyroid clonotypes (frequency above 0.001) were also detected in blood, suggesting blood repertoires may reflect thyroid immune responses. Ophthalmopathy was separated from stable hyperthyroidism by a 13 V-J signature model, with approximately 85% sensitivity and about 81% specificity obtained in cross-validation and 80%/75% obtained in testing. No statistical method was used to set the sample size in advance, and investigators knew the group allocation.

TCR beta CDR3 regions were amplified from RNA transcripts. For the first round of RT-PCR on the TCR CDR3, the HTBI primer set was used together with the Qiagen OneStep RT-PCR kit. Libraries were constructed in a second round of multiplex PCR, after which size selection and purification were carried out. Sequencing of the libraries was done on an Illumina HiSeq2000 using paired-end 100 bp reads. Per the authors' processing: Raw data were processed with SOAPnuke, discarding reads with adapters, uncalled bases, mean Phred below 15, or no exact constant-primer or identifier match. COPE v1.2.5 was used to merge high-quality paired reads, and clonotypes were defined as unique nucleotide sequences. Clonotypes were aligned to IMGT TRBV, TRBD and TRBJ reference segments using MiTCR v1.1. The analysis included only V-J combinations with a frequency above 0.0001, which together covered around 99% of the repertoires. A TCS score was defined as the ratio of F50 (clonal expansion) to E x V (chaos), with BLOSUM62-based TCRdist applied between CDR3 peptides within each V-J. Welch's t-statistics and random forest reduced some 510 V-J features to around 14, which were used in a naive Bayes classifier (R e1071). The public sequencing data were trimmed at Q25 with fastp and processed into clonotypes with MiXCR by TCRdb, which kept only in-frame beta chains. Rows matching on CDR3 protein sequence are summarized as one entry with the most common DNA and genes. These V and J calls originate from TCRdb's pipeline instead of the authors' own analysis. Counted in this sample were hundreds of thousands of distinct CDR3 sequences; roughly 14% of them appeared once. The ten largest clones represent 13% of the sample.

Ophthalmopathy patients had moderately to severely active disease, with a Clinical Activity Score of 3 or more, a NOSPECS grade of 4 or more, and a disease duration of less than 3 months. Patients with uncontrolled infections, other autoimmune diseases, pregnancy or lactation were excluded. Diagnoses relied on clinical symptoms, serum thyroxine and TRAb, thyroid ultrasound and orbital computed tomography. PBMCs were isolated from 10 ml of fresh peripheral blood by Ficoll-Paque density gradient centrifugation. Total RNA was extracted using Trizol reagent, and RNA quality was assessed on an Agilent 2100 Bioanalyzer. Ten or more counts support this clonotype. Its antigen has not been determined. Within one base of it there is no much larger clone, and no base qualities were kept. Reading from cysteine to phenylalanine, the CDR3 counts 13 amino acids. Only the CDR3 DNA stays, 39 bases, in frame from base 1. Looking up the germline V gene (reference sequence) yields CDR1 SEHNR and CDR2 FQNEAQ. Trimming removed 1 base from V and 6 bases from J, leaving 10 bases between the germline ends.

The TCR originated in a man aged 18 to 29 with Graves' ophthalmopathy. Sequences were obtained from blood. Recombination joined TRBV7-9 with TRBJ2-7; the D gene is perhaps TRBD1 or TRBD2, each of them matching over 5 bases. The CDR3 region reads CASSLGGPVEQYF. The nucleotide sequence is TGTGCCAGCAGCTTAGGGGGACCAGTCGAGCAGTACTTC. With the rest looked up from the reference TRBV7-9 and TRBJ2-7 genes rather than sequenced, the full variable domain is DTGVSQNPRHKITKRGQNVTFRCDPISEHNRLYWYRQTLGQGPEFLTYFQNEAQLEKSRLLSDRFSAERPKGSFSTLEIQRTEQGDSAMYLCASSLGGPVEQYFGPGTRLTVT.